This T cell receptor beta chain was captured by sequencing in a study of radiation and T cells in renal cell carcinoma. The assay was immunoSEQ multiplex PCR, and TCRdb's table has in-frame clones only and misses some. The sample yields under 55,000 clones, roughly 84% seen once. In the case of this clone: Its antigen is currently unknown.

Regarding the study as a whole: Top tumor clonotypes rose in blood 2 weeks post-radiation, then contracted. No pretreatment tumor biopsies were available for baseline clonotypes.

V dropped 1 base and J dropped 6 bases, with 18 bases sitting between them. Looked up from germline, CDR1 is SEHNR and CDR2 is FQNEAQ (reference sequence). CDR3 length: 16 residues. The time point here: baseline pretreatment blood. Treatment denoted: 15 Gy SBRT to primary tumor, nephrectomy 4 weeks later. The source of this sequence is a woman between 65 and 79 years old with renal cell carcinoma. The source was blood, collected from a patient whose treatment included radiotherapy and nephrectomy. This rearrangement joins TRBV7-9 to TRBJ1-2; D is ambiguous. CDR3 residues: CASSLVPGGRQDGYTF. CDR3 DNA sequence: TGTGCCAGCAGCTTAGTGCCTGGAGGGCGTCAAGATGGCTACACCTTC.